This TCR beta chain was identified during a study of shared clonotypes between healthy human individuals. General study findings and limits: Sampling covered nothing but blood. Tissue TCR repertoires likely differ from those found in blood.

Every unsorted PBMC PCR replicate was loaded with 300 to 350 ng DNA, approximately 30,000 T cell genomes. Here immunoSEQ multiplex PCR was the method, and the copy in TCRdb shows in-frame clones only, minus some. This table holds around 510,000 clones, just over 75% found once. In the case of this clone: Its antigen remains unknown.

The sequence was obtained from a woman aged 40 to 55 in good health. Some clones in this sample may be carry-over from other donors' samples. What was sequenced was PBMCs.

For the CDR3, the DNA is TGCGCCAGCAGCCGCCCAGGACAGGGCTCTGGAAACACCATATATTTT. Translated, it gives CASSRPGQGSGNTIYF. The chain joins TRBV4-1 to TRBJ1-3; 8 bases agree with TRBD1. The trim removed 4 bases at V and 0 bases at J, leaving 5 bases unmatched. Germline V lookup: CDR1 MGHRA, CDR2 YSYEKL. This CDR3 region has 16 residues.